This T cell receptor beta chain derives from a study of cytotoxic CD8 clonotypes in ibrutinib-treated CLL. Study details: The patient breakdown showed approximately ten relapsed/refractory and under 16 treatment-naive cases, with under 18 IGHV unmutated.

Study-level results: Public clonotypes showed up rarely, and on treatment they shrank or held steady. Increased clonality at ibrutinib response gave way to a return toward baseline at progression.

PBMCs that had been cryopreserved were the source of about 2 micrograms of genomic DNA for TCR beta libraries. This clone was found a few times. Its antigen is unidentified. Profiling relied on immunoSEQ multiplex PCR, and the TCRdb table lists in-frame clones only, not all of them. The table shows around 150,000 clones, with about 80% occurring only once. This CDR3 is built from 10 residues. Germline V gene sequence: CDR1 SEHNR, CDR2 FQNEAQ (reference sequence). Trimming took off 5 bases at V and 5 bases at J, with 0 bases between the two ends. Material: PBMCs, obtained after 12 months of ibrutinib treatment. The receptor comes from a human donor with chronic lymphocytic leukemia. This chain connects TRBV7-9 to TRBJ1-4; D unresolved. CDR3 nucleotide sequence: TGTGCCAGCAGCAATGAAAAACTGTTTTTT. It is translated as CASSNEKLFF. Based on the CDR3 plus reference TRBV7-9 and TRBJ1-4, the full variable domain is DTGVSQNPRHKITKRGQNVTFRCDPISEHNRLYWYRQTLGQGPEFLTYFQNEAQLEKSRLLSDRFSAERPKGSFSTLEIQRTEQGDSAMYLCASSNEKLFFGSGTQLSVL.